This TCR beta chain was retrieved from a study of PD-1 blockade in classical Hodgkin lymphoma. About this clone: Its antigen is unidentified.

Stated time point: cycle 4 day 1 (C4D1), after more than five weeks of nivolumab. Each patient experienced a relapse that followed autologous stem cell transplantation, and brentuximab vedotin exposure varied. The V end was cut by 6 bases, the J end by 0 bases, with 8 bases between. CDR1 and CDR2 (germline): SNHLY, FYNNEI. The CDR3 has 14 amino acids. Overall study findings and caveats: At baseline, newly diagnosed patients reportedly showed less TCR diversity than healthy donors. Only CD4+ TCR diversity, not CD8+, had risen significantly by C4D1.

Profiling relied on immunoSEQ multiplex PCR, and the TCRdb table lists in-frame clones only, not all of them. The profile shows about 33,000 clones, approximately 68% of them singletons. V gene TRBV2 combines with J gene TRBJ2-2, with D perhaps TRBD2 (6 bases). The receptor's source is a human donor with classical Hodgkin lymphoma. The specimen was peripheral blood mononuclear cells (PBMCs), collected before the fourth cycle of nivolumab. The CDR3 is CASRRDSNTGELFF. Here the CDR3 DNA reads TGTGCCAGCAGGAGGGACTCGAACACCGGGGAGCTGTTTTTT.